Shown below are 11 T cell receptor beta chains from a single sample sequenced in a study of blood T cell repertoires in COVID-19. Data came from immunoSEQ multiplex PCR; TCRdb stores just in-frame clones and leaves some out. Of about 160,000 clones in the sample, roughly 85% were seen once. Material for sequencing was peripheral blood. These receptors were taken from an elderly woman with active or convalescent COVID-19.

The V and J genes are TRBV11-2 and TRBJ2-7; no clear D gene. The germline V gene has CDR1 SGHAT and CDR2 FQNNGV. The CDR3 extends over 14 amino acids. Between the trimmed V and J ends, which lost 1 base and 1 base, there was a span of 8 bases. CDR3 coding DNA: TGTGCCAGCAGCTTAGTCGCGGCATCCTACGAGCAGTACTTC. This encodes CASSLVAASYEQYF.

The table lists this clone with a count of one. This sequence joins TRBV6-5 and TRBJ1-6; 7 bases align to TRBD1. Germline loops: CDR1 MNHEY, CDR2 SVGAGI. The V gene end was trimmed by 6 bases and the J gene end by 14 bases; junction bases not matched to a gene: 4. This CDR3 comprises 11 residues. CDR3 residues: CASSKQGTLHF. The CDR3 DNA follows: TGTGCCAGCAGCAAACAGGGGACCCTCCACTTT.

V gene TRBV5-1 combines with J gene TRBJ1-1; a weak D match, TRBD1 (5 bases). The CDR3 is made up of 13 amino acids. Germline values: CDR1 SGHRS, CDR2 YFSETQ. V lost 4 bases, J lost 6 bases, and 13 bases lay in between. CDR3 sequence (DNA): TGCGCCAGCAGCCCATCTGGGGGGGCTGAAGCTTTCTTT. This translates into CASSPSGGAEAFF.

The genes are TRBV5-1 and TRBJ2-7, with 9 bases matching TRBD2. The CDR3 has 15 residues. CDR1 SGHRS and CDR2 YFSETQ come from the germline V gene. V shed 0 bases and J 3 bases; nucleotides not matched to a gene: 4. The CDR3 loop is CASSLDGTSFYEQYF. CDR3 DNA sequence: TGCGCCAGCAGCTTGGACGGGACTAGCTTCTACGAGCAGTACTTC.

This rearrangement joins TRBV28 to TRBJ1-1; D is possibly TRBD1 (6 bases). The CDR3 contains 11 residues. Trimming shortened V by 6 bases and J by 6 bases, and 8 bases separated the two germline ends. CDR1 and CDR2 from the germline V gene are MDHEN and SYDVKM. This CDR3 is CASRGGPEAFF. CDR3 coding DNA: TGTGCCAGCAGAGGGGGTCCTGAAGCTTTCTTT.

V usage is TRBV5-1 and J usage is TRBJ2-5, with TRBD2 matching over 13 bases. The CDR3 runs 16 residues. Trimming removed 4 bases from V and 0 bases from J; junction bases left unmatched: 3. Per the germline V gene, CDR1 is SGHRS and CDR2 is YFSETQ. CDR3 sequence reads: CASSPGLAGDQETQYF. CDR3 coding DNA: TGCGCCAGCAGCCCCGGACTAGCGGGGGACCAAGAGACCCAGTACTTC.

The sample holds one count of this clone. The chain links TRBV18 to TRBJ2-5; TRBD1 is a possible D gene (6 bases). Germline V gene lookup returns CDR1 KGHSH and CDR2 LQKENI. V was clipped by 4 bases and J by 5 bases, with 17 bases between them. The CDR3 is 15 residues long. DNA of the CDR3: TGTGCCAGCTCACAACCCGCGAGGCAGGGGGAGACCCAGTACTTC. As protein: CASSQPARQGETQYF.

The chain joins TRBV7-9 to TRBJ2-3, with a possible D match to TRBD1 (6 bases). V was shortened by 1 base and J by 6 bases, with 20 bases between the two germline ends. Germline CDR1 SEHNR, CDR2 FQNEAQ (reference sequence). The CDR3 runs to 17 residues. CDR3 loop: CASSLGVVGAGADTQYF. As DNA, the CDR3 is TGTGCCAGCAGCTTAGGTGTCGTGGGGGCGGGCGCGGATACGCAGTATTTT.

The V and J genes are TRBV19 and TRBJ2-7, with D uncertain. The V and J ends lost 3 bases and 1 base respectively, with 7 bases between them. CDR3 length: 13 amino acids. Germline values: CDR1 LNHDA, CDR2 SQIVND (reference sequence). The CDR3 protein is CASSIPGSYEQYF. The DNA of the CDR3 is TGTGCCAGTAGTATCCCCGGGTCCTACGAGCAGTACTTC. Variable domain in full (rest from reference TRBV19 and TRBJ2-7): DGGITQSPKYLFRKEGQNVTLSCEQNLNHDAMYWYRQDPGQGLRLIYYSQIVNDFQKGDIAEGYSVSREKKESFPLTVTSAQKNPTAFYLCASSIPGSYEQYFGPGTRLTVT.

The chain links TRBV18 to TRBJ1-6; no clear D. The CDR3 is 15 amino acids. V lost 2 bases to trimming and J lost 9 bases, with 14 bases between them. Per germline, CDR1 KGHSH and CDR2 LQKENI. In nucleotides, the CDR3 is TGTGCCAGCTCACCAAACAAGGAGGCGGGTTCACCCCTCCACTTT. It codes for CASSPNKEAGSPLHF.

CDR3 protein: CSASGGRGQGKYSNQPQHF. The CDR3 nucleotides are TGCAGTGCTAGTGGGGGTAGGGGACAGGGGAAGTATAGCAATCAGCCCCAGCATTTT. The chain recombines TRBV20-1 with TRBJ1-5; the match to TRBD1 covers 10 bases. This CDR3 is built from 19 residues. J gave up 0 bases and V 3 bases, and 14 bases lay outside the gene matches. Germline V gene lookup returns CDR1 DFQATT and CDR2 SNEGSKA (reference sequence).